This T cell receptor beta chain was sequenced in a study of identical twins. There are 16 residues in the CDR3. The germline V gene encodes CDR1 SGHTA and CDR2 FQGNSA. V lost 6 bases to trimming and J lost 4 bases; unmatched junction nucleotides: 11. A universal primer site was incorporated via template switching, and the cDNA contained unique molecular identifiers. TCRdb passed the 5' RACE reads through MiXCR, listing each CDR3 protein once. Of hundreds of thousands of distinct CDR3 sequences in the sample, around 24% were seen once. This clonotype was counted only a few times. This sample was shared with a second study, whose subject was T cells expressing NK-cell markers.

This chain uses TRBV7-2 with TRBJ2-3; 9 bases line up with TRBD2. The receptor was isolated from a woman aged 18-29 years in good health. The specimen sequenced was CD4+ T cells sorted from blood. The CDR3 loop reads CASRYQPGLAADTQYF. DNA for the CDR3: TGTGCCAGCAGATATCAACCGGGACTAGCTGCAGATACGCAGTATTTT.